This T cell receptor (beta chain) came from a study of T cells in Graves' hyperthyroidism and ophthalmopathy. The wider study: Peripheral blood was drawn at first diagnosis, prior to all treatment.

This clonotype was observed many times. The antigen remains unidentified. RNA transcripts gave rise to amplified TCR beta CDR3 regions. HTBI primers were used for first-round RT-PCR of the TCR CDR3. TCRdb re-called the multiplex PCR reads through MiXCR, storing one row per CDR3 protein. The sample records a few hundred thousand distinct CDR3 sequences, less than 25% being singletons. Patients having uncontrolled infection, another autoimmune disease, pregnancy or lactation were not included. V lost 8 bases and J 8 bases, leaving 18 bases between the germline ends. The V gene's germline CDR1 is LGHNT and CDR2 FRNRAP. The CDR3 is 13 amino acids. Findings and caveats of the study: In the blood, most expanded thyroid clonotypes above 0.001 appeared as well. A model of 13 V-J features distinguished ophthalmopathy from stable hyperthyroidism.

The material sequenced was blood. The chain uses TRBV12-5 and TRBJ1-2; tentatively, D is TRBD1 (5 bases). This receptor was identified in a man younger than 35 with Graves' hyperthyroidism. Written as DNA, the CDR3 is TGTGCTAGTCGCCCCCCAGGGCGGGGAGGCTACACCTTC. This codes for CASRPPGRGGYTF.